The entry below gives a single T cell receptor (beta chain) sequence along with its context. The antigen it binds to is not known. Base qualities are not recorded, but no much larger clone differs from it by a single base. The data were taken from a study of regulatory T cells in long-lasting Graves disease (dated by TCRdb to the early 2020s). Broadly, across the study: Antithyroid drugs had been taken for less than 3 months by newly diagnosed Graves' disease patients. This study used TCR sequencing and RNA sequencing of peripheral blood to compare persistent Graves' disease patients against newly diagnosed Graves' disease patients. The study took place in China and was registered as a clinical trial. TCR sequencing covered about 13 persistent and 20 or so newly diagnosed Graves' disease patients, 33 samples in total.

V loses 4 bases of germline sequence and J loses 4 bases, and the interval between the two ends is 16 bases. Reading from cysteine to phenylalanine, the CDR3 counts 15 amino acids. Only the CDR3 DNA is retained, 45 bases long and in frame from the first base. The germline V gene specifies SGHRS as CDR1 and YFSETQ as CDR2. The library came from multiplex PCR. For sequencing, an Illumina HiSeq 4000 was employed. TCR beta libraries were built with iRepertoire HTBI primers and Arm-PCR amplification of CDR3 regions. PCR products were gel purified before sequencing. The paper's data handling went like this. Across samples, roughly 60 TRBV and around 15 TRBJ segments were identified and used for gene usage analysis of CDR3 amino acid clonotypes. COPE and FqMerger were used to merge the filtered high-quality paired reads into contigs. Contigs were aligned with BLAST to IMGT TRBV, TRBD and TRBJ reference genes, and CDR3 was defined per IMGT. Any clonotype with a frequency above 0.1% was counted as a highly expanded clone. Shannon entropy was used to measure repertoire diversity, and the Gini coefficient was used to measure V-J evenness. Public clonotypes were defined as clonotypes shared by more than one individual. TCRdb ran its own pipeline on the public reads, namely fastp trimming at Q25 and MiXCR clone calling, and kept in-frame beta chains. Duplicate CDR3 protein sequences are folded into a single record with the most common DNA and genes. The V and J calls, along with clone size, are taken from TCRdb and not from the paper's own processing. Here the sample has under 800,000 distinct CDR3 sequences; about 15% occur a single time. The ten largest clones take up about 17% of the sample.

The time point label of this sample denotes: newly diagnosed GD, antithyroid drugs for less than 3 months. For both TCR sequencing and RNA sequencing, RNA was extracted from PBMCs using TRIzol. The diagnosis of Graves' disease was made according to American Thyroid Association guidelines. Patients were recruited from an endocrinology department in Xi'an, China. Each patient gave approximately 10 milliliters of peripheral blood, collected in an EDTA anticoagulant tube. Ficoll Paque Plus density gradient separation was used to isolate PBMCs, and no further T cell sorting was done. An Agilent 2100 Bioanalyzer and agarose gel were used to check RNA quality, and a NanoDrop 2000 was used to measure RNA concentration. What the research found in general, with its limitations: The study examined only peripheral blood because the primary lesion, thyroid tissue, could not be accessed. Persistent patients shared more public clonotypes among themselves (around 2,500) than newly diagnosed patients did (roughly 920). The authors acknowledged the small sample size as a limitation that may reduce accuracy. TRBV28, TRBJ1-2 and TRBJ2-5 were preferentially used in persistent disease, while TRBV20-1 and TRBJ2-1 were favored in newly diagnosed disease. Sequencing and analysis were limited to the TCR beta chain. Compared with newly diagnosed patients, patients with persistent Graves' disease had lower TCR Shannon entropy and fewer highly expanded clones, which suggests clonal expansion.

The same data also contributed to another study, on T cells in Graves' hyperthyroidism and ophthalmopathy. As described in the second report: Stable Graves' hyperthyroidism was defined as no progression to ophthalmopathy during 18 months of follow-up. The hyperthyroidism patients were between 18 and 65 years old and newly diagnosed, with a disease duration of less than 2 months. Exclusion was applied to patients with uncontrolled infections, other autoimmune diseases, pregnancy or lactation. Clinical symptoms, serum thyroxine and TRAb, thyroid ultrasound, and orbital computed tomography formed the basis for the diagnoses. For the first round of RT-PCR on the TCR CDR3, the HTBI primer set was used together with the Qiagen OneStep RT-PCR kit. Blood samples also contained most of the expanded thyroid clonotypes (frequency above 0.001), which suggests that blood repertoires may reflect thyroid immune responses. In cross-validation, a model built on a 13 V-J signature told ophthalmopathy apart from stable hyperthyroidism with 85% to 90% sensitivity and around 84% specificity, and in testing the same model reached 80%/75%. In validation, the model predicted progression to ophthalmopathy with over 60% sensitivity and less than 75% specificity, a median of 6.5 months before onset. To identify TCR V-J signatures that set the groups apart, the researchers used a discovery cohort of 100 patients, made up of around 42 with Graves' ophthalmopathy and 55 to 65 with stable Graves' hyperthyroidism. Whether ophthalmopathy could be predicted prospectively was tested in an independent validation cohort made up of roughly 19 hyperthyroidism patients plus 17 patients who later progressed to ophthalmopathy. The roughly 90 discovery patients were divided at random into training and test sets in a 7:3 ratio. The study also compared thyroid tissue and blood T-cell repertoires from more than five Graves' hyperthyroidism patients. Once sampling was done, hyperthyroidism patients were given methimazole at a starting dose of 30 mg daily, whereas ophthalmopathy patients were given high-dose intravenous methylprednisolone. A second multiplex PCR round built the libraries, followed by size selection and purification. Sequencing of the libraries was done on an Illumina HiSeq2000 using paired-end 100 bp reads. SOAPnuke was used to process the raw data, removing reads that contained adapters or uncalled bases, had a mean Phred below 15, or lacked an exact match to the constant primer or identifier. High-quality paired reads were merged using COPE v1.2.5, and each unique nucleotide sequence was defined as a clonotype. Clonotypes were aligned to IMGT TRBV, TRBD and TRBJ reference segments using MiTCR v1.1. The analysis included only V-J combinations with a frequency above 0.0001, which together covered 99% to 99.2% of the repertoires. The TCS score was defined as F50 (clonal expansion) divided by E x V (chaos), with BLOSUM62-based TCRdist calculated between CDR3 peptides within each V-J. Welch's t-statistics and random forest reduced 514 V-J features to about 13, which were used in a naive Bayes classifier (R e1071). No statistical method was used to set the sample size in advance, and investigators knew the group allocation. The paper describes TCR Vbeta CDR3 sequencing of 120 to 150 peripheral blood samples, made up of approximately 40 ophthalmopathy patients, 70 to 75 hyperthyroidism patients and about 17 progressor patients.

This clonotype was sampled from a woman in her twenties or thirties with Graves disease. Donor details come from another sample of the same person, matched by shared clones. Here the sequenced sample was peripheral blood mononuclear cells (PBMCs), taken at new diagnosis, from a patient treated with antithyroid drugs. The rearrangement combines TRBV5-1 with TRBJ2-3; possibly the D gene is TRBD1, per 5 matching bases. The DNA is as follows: TGCGCCAGCAGCCCCACCATAGGGGTTTCAGATACGCAGTATTTT. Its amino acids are CASSPTIGVSDTQYF.